The 7 T cell receptor beta chains presented below share a single source sample, sequenced in a study of T cells in localized non-small cell lung cancer (dated by TCRdb to the early 2020s). The library was generated by the immunoSEQ multiplex PCR assay. The source is immuneACCESS, and TCRdb retained only in-frame sequences with V and J called. Part of the clones is not carried over; for the studies checked, unresolved V genes explain less than half of this, and the remainder is unexplained. For this sample the table gives 39,000 or so clones, of which about 83% were detected only once. 7.5% to 8% of the sample lies in the top ten. The source was PBMCs, collected before any cancer treatment. Source of these receptors: a man aged 40-75 years with stage II lung adenocarcinoma.

This clone is a singleton in its sample. The chain joins TRBV6-1 to TRBJ2-1; 11 nucleotides agree with TRBD1. V shed 9 bases, J shed 9 bases, and the junction held 7 bases outside the gene matches. The length of the CDR3 is 13 residues. Germline V gives CDR1 MNHNS, CDR2 SASEGT. CDR3 coding DNA: TGTGCCAGTGCCGGGACAGGGGGTCGTGAGCAGTTCTTC. Amino acids: CASAGTGGREQFF.

The table lists this clone with a count of one. V gene TRBV6-1 combines with J gene TRBJ1-5; 8 bases fit TRBD1. The CDR3 is 15 residues long. Germline V lookup: CDR1 MNHNS, CDR2 SASEGT. Losses at the gene ends were 1 base for V and 7 bases for J; bases not matched to a gene: 6. The CDR3 spells CASSEVSGGGQPQHF. The CDR3, as DNA: TGTGCCAGCAGTGAAGTGTCAGGGGGCGGGCAGCCCCAGCATTTT.

The CDR3: CASSYSMNEQFF. CDR3 in DNA: TGTGCCAGCAGCTATAGTATGAATGAGCAGTTCTTC. This chain connects TRBV11-2 to TRBJ2-1; D not certain. From germline, CDR1 is SGHAT and CDR2 FQNNGV. This CDR3 has 12 residues. V was trimmed by 4 bases and J by 7 bases, leaving 8 bases between them. Based on the CDR3 plus reference TRBV11-2 and TRBJ2-1, the full variable domain is EAGVAQSPRYKIIEKRQSVAFWCNPISGHATLYWYQQILGQGPKLLIQFQNNGVVDDSQLPKDRFSAERLKGVDSTLKIQPAKLEDSAVYLCASSYSMNEQFFGPGTRLTVL.

The V call is TRBV5-4, the J call TRBJ2-7; no firm D call. V lost 1 base, J lost 4 bases, and 6 bases lay in between. The CDR3 is made up of 12 amino acids. Germline CDR1 and CDR2: SGHNT and YYREEE (reference sequence). The CDR3 here is CASSLNDYEQYF. The CDR3 nucleotides are TGTGCCAGCAGCTTGAATGATTACGAGCAGTACTTC. Full variable domain (remainder filled in from reference TRBV5-4 and TRBJ2-7): ETGVTQSPTHLIKTRGQQVTLRCSSQSGHNTVSWYQQALGQGPQFIFQYYREEENGRGNFPPRFSGLQFPNYSSELNVNALELDDSALYLCASSLNDYEQYFGPGTRLTVT.

The rearrangement joins TRBV7-3 to TRBJ2-1; 7 bases align to TRBD1. Germline V gene data show CDR1 as SGHTA and CDR2 as FQGTGA. This CDR3 comprises 15 residues. Trimming cost V 5 bases and J 7 bases; bases outside gene matches: 11. In nucleotides, the CDR3 is TGTGCCAGCAGCCCTCAGACAGGGCTGGGGAATGAGCAGTTCTTC. Its translation is CASSPQTGLGNEQFF.

The genes are TRBV6-6 and TRBJ2-3, with D hard to call. This CDR3 spans 13 amino acids. Germline values: CDR1 MNHNY, CDR2 SVGAGI (reference sequence). V shed 7 bases and J shed 2 bases, with 10 bases lying between them. The CDR3 DNA reads TGTGCCAGCACCCGTGGGTCCACAGATACGCAGTATTTT. It encodes CASTRGSTDTQYF.

This clone was detected a few times. The chain has TRBV19 and TRBJ1-5; D not resolved. Germline V gives CDR1 LNHDA, CDR2 SQIVND (reference sequence). The CDR3 spans 12 residues. Trimming stripped 7 bases from V and 0 bases from J, with 4 bases between. CDR3 DNA sequence: TGTGCCAGTAAGGGTAGCAATCAGCCCCAGCATTTT. It encodes CASKGSNQPQHF.